The 18 T cell receptor beta chains below come from one sample, sequenced in a study of regulatory T cells in long-lasting Graves disease. The authors built TCR beta libraries using iRepertoire HTBI primers and Arm-PCR of CDR3 regions. One entry per CDR3 protein, called by TCRdb with MiXCR from the multiplex PCR reads. There are roughly 420,000 distinct CDR3 sequences in the sample; less than 15% occur only once, and approximately 15% lies in the top ten. Time point: newly diagnosed GD, antithyroid drugs for less than 3 months. The TCR library was prepared using RNA isolated from PBMCs. This same sample was also taken into another study, of T cells in Graves' hyperthyroidism and ophthalmopathy.

The sequencing here drew on peripheral blood mononuclear cells (PBMCs), taken at new diagnosis, from a patient treated with antithyroid drugs. Source of these receptors: a woman in her 50s with Graves disease.

This clonotype occurred many times. The V gene is TRBV20-1, the J gene TRBJ1-2, with 11 bases identical to TRBD1. CDR1 is DFQATT, CDR2 SNEGSKA, per germline (reference sequence). The junction had 6 bases not matched to a gene; V was cut back by 0 bases and J by 6 bases. This CDR3 has 15 residues. The CDR3, as DNA: TGCAGTGCTAGAGATCCCGGGACAGGGGGGAATGGCTACACCTTC. Translating it yields CSARDPGTGGNGYTF.

This clonotype has just a few counts. The rearrangement links TRBV5-5 to TRBJ1-3, with D possibly being TRBD1 (5 bases). This CDR3 has 16 amino acids. V lost 4 bases and J 0 bases, leaving 14 bases between the germline ends. The V gene's germline CDR1 is SGHKS and CDR2 YYEKEE (reference sequence). The chain's CDR3 is CASSRGGFISGNTIYF. The CDR3 DNA sequence: TGTGCCAGCAGCCGTGGGGGGTTTATCTCTGGAAACACCATATATTTT.

Only a few counts were recorded for this clonotype. The chain has TRBV4-1 and TRBJ2-7, with a possible D match to TRBD1 (5 bases). Germline assignment: CDR1 MGHRA and CDR2 YSYEKL. The length of the CDR3 is 17 residues. Trimming removed 0 bases from V and 0 bases from J, with 15 bases in between. The CDR3, as DNA: TGCGCCAGCAGCCAAGATGGGGCGGCAGTCAACTCCTACGAGCAGTACTTC. Translated: CASSQDGAAVNSYEQYF.

This clonotype showed up just a few times. CDR3 protein: CASSLAGVPYYEQYF. In nucleotides, the CDR3 is TGTGCCAGCAGCTTGGCAGGGGTTCCCTACTACGAGCAGTACTTC. This chain uses TRBV5-6 with TRBJ2-7; D may be TRBD1 (6 bases). Germline CDR1 reads SGHDT; CDR2 reads YYEEEE. Deletions cut 0 bases from V and 3 bases from J, with 13 bases between. The CDR3 sequence is 15 residues long.

The sample holds many counts of this clonotype. The rearrangement joins TRBV6-9 to TRBJ2-3; D tentatively fits TRBD1 or TRBD2 (6 bases each). Trimming removed 3 bases at V and 4 bases at J, with 14 bases between. The germline V gene has CDR1 MNHGY and CDR2 SVAAGI. The CDR3 runs 15 residues. CDR3 in DNA: TGTGCCAGCAGTTACCCTTCCGGGGGCGCAGATACGCAGTATTTT. It codes for CASSYPSGGADTQYF.

In its sample, this clonotype was seen many times. The chain joins TRBV11-2 to TRBJ2-7, with TRBD2 as a possible D gene (6 bases). The CDR3 length is 16 residues. The germline V and J ends were trimmed by 0 bases and 2 bases, with 14 bases remaining between them. Germline CDR1 is SGHAT and CDR2 is FQNNGV. The chain's CDR3 is CASSLDRVAATYEQYF. In DNA form, the CDR3 reads TGTGCCAGCAGCTTAGATCGGGTAGCGGCCACCTACGAGCAGTACTTC.

On this clonotype: Possible read error: a much larger clone is one base away. The CDR3 loop is CAGRVFGTGDQPQHF. The CDR3, as DNA: TGTGCCGGCAGGGTATTTGGGACAGGGGATCAGCCCCAGCATTTT. This sequence joins TRBV6-2 or TRBV6-3 and TRBJ1-5, with 10 positions matching TRBD1. CDR1 and CDR2 (germline): MNHEY, SVGEGT. The CDR3 sequence is 15 residues long.

This clonotype showed up just a few times. The chain joins TRBV5-6 to TRBJ1-5; D perhaps matches TRBD1 (6 bases). The CDR3 is 13 residues long. Germline CDR1 SGHDT, CDR2 YYEEEE. V was shortened by 4 bases and J by 3 bases, with 8 bases between the two germline ends. This CDR3 reads CASSRQANQPQHF. CDR3 sequence (DNA): TGTGCCAGCAGCAGACAGGCCAATCAGCCCCAGCATTTT.

This clonotype was seen only a few times. The V and J genes are TRBV20-1 and TRBJ2-7; D is perhaps TRBD1 (5 bases). From germline, CDR1 is DFQATT and CDR2 SNEGSKA (reference sequence). Between the trimmed V and J ends, which lost 6 bases and 0 bases, there was a span of 18 bases. This CDR3 spans 15 amino acids. Here the CDR3 reads CSAAPQGRVSYEQYF. Here the CDR3 DNA reads TGCAGTGCCGCCCCCCAGGGCAGGGTCTCCTACGAGCAGTACTTC.

This clonotype has a count of ten or more. V usage is TRBV28 and J usage is TRBJ1-5; no definite D call. This CDR3 has 15 residues. Germline V lookup: CDR1 MDHEN, CDR2 SYDVKM. Trimming pared 5 bases from V and 7 bases from J, leaving 18 bases between. CDR3 sequence reads: CASSPRWEIGQPQHF. In DNA, the CDR3 is TGTGCCAGCAGTCCCAGGTGGGAGATAGGACAGCCCCAGCATTTT. Combining the CDR3 with reference TRBV28 and TRBJ1-5 gives the whole variable domain DVKVTQSSRYLVKRTGEKVFLECVQDMDHENMFWYRQDPGLGLRLIYFSYDVKMKEKGDIPEGYSVSREKKERFSLILESASTNQTSMYLCASSPRWEIGQPQHFGDGTRLSIL.

This clonotype has at least ten counts. CDR3: CASSLDLGTEQFF. The CDR3 DNA reads as TGCGCCAGCAGCTTGGACTTGGGGACTGAGCAGTTCTTC. The chain is built from TRBV5-1 and TRBJ2-1; the D call may be TRBD1 or TRBD2 (5 bases each). With 0 bases removed from V and 9 bases from J, the gap between germline ends came to 10 bases. This CDR3 is 13 amino acids long. Germline-derived CDR1 and CDR2 are SGHRS and YFSETQ.

About this clonotype: A much larger clone differs from this one at a single base, so this may be a read error. The chain links TRBV5-1 to TRBJ2-1; TRBD2 agrees at 12 bases. The CDR3 is 16 residues long. The V segment lost 4 bases and the J segment 5 bases; nucleotides outside the gene matches: 7. Germline V gene sequence: CDR1 SGHRS, CDR2 YFSETQ. CDR3 residues: CASSRLAGAVHNEQFF. The CDR3 nucleotides are TGCGCCAGCAGCCGACTAGCGGGAGCGGTCCACAATGAGCAGTTCTTC.

This clonotype was detected ten times or more. The J gene is TRBJ2-2, the V gene TRBV2, with 14 bases identical to TRBD2. There are 19 residues in the CDR3. CDR1 and CDR2 (germline): SNHLY, FYNNEI. J lost 5 bases, V lost 8 bases, and 16 bases had no gene match. This chain's CDR3 is CASSGTSGSFYYFTGELFF. The CDR3 nucleotides are TGTGCCAGCTCCGGGACTAGCGGGAGTTTTTATTATTTTACCGGGGAGCTGTTTTTT.

V and J are TRBV3-1 and TRBJ2-7; 11 nucleotides line up with TRBD2. Germline V CDR1 and CDR2: LGHDT, YNNKEL (reference sequence). Trimming took 1 base from V and 4 from J; bases not matched to a gene: 0. The CDR3 consists of 14 residues. The CDR3 DNA sequence: TGTGCCAGCAGCCAAGGACTAGCGGGGTACGAGCAGTACTTC. As protein: CASSQGLAGYEQYF.

Concerning this clonotype: Lacking the conserved final phenylalanine or tryptophan, this CDR3 likely reflects a read error. The gene calls are TRBV12-3 or TRBV12-4 and TRBJ1-1; D might be TRBD1 (6 bases). V was trimmed by 1 base and J by 3 bases, leaving 15 bases between them. This CDR3 contains 16 residues. The CDR3 DNA reads as TGTGCCAGCAGTTTAGATTACCTACAGGGACACACTGAAGCTTTCCTT. Protein sequence: CASSLDYLQGHTEAFL.

In its sample, this clonotype was seen many times. The chain recombines TRBV6-1 with TRBJ1-5; D is ambiguous. Germline V gene sequence: CDR1 MNHNS, CDR2 SASEGT. Deletions cut 5 bases from V and 0 bases from J, with 8 bases between. The CDR3 is made up of 14 amino acids. The CDR3 region has the DNA TGTGCCAGCAGTACCCCAGATAGCAATCAGCCCCAGCATTTT. It yields the protein CASSTPDSNQPQHF.

This clonotype was seen at least ten times. The rearrangement uses TRBV12-3 or TRBV12-4 and TRBJ1-1, with D possibly TRBD1 on 6 matching bases. The CDR3 has 14 residues. V was clipped by 4 bases and J by 1 base, with 10 bases between them. The CDR3 DNA reads TGTGCCAGCAGTTGGGGACAACAGAACACTGAAGCTTTCTTT. As protein: CASSWGQQNTEAFF.

The table lists this clonotype with many counts. The genes are TRBV7-2 and TRBJ1-4, with 10 bases identical to TRBD1. Germline V CDR1 and CDR2: SGHTA, FQGNSA. V was pared by 2 bases and J by 6 bases, with 3 bases of the junction left unmatched. The CDR3 runs 15 residues. The CDR3 coding sequence is TGTGCCAGCAGCTTAATGGGACAGGGGCATGAAAAACTGTTTTTT. Protein sequence: CASSLMGQGHEKLFF.